Below, 29 T cell receptor beta chains from the same sample are listed, as sequenced in a study of cytomegalovirus exposure and HLA in healthy donors. The PCR ran on 60 Vbeta and 13 Jbeta primers. Some clones are missing from TCRdb's copy, which holds only in-frame ones; the method was immunoSEQ multiplex PCR. Of about 180,000 clones listed, about three quarters are singletons. Sequenced: PBMCs. The source of these receptors is a man younger than 35 in good health and CMV-seronegative.

V and J are TRBV5-6 and TRBJ2-6, with no clear D. The CDR3 extends over 15 amino acids. The V gene lost 0 bases and the J gene lost 2 bases, with 6 bases spanning the gap. Germline values: CDR1 SGHDT, CDR2 YYEEEE. This CDR3 reads CASSLDMPGANVLTF. The CDR3 DNA follows: TGTGCCAGCAGCTTGGACATGCCTGGGGCCAACGTCCTGACTTTC.

V usage is TRBV19 and J usage is TRBJ2-7; 9 nucleotides match TRBD2. V lost 1 base to trimming and J lost 2 bases; unmatched junction nucleotides: 6. This CDR3 spans 16 amino acids. CDR1 is LNHDA and CDR2 is SQIVND in the germline V gene (reference sequence). The CDR3 DNA reads TGTGCCAGTAGTATAGGCGTAGCGGGAGTGCCCTACGAGCAGTACTTC. Translation: CASSIGVAGVPYEQYF.

The V gene is TRBV19, the J gene TRBJ1-6, with D tentatively TRBD1 (5 bases). Trimming left V 6 bases short and J 7 bases short, with 13 bases between. The CDR3 length is 14 residues. Germline assignment: CDR1 LNHDA and CDR2 SQIVND (reference sequence). The CDR3, as DNA: TGTGCCAGTAGAGGGGTGCGGGGCAATTCACCCCTCCACTTT. It codes for CASRGVRGNSPLHF.

The chain uses TRBV11-3 and TRBJ2-2, with D maybe TRBD1 (5 bases). V was cut by 5 bases and J by 6 bases, with 22 bases left in between. The CDR3 has 17 residues. Germline V gives CDR1 SGHNT, CDR2 YENEEA. CDR3 in DNA: TGTGCCAGCAGCCCTCACGACGGCGGTCTAGGGGCCGGGGAGCTGTTTTTT. The encoded protein is CASSPHDGGLGAGELFF.

The chain is built from TRBV27 and TRBJ2-7, with TRBD2 matching 8 bases. V shed 4 bases and J 7 bases; nucleotides not matched to a gene: 15. Germline V CDR1 and CDR2: MNHEY, SMNVEV (reference sequence). There are 16 residues in the CDR3. The CDR3 here is CASSSASGTRSKEQYF. The CDR3 nucleotides read TGTGCCAGCAGTTCCGCCTCCGGGACTAGGTCAAAAGAGCAGTACTTC.

The chain recombines TRBV2 with TRBJ2-6; 11 bases are a match to TRBD2. V trimming: 2 bases; J trimming: 3 bases; junction bases outside the gene matches: 3. This CDR3 has 17 residues. Germline CDR1 and CDR2: SNHLY and FYNNEI. CDR3 region: CASSENSGGGGANVLTF. The CDR3 nucleotides are TGTGCCAGCAGTGAAAATAGCGGGGGGGGTGGGGCCAACGTCCTGACTTTC.

The V call is TRBV9, the J call TRBJ1-4; tentative D call: TRBD1 (5 bases). V dropped 0 bases and J dropped 3 bases, with 12 bases sitting between them. CDR1 is SGDLS and CDR2 is YYNGEE in the germline V gene. The CDR3 has 16 amino acids. The CDR3 loop is CASSVAGGGPNEKLFF. The CDR3 DNA is TGTGCCAGCAGCGTAGCTGGGGGAGGGCCTAATGAAAAACTGTTTTTT.

V usage is TRBV12-2 and J usage is TRBJ2-3; the D call in the table, TRBD2, was not verified against the DNA. TRBV12-2 constitutes a pseudogene. This CDR3 is built from 18 residues. The CDR3 here is CASRSSFTLAGTTDTQYF. DNA for the CDR3: TGTGCAAGTCGCTCGTCCTTTACTCTAGCGGGGACCACAGATACGCAGTATTTT.

The chain couples TRBV6-5 to TRBJ1-2; the D is unclear. The germline V gene encodes CDR1 MNHEY and CDR2 SVGAGI. The CDR3 totals 15 residues. Trimming left V 6 bases short and J 2 bases short, with 16 bases between. For the CDR3, the DNA is TGTGCCAGCAGCTACGATCCAGCGCTAAACTATGGCTACACCTTC. Translation: CASSYDPALNYGYTF.

This clone has just a few counts. The chain joins TRBV2 to TRBJ2-2; D unclear. This CDR3 contains 12 residues. Germline V gene sequence: CDR1 SNHLY, CDR2 FYNNEI. The germline V and J ends were trimmed by 11 bases and 3 bases, with 10 bases remaining between them. The CDR3 nucleotides are TGTGCCGCCGTGAGTTACACCGGGGAGCTGTTTTTT. Translation gives CAAVSYTGELFF. Combining the CDR3 with reference TRBV2 and TRBJ2-2 gives the whole variable domain EPEVTQTPSHQVTQMGQEVILRCVPISNHLYFYWYRQILGQKVEFLVSFYNNEISEKSEIFDDQFSVERPDGSNFTLKIRSTKLEDSAMYFCAAVSYTGELFFGEGSRLTVL.

The chain is built from TRBV30 and TRBJ1-1; TRBD1 agrees at 7 bases. V lost 3 bases and J lost 2; bases outside the gene matches: 9. CDR1 is GTSNPN and CDR2 is SVGIG in the germline V gene (reference sequence). The CDR3 sequence is 15 residues long. Written as DNA, the CDR3 is TGTGCCTGGAGGGCCGGGACAGTTCGAAACACTGAAGCTTTCTTT. Protein product: CAWRAGTVRNTEAFF.

The V call is TRBV6-1, the J call TRBJ2-1, with D maybe TRBD2 (5 bases). Per the germline V gene, CDR1 is MNHNS and CDR2 is SASEGT. V was cut by 6 bases and J by 4 bases, with 10 bases left in between. This CDR3 is 13 amino acids long. The CDR3 region has the DNA TGTGCCAGCAGCTCGGGAATTTACAATGAGCAGTTCTTC. Amino acids: CASSSGIYNEQFF.

A word on this clone: Its ends do not fully match the called genes, so a read error is possible. The chain has TRBV2 and TRBJ1-2; D unresolved. The CDR3 contains 14 residues. Per germline, CDR1 SNHLY and CDR2 FYNNEI. In DNA form, the CDR3 reads TGTGCCAGCAGTACGATGGACTTTAACAATGGCTACACCTTC. Encoded protein: CASSTMDFNNGYTF.

This clone was counted a single time. The J gene is TRBJ1-2, the V gene TRBV28, with 7 nucleotides matching TRBD1. Germline lookup yields CDR1 MDHEN and CDR2 SYDVKM. The CDR3 has 15 residues. The V gene end was trimmed by 6 bases and the J gene end by 4 bases; junction bases not matched to a gene: 11. The CDR3 here is CASSNSGQPVYGYTF. In DNA, the CDR3 is TGTGCCAGCAGCAACTCGGGACAGCCAGTCTATGGCTACACCTTC.

The J gene is TRBJ1-1, the V gene TRBV19, with D possibly TRBD1 on 6 matching bases. The CDR3 runs 15 residues. Trimming removed 7 bases at V and 8 bases at J, with 23 bases between. Per the germline V gene, CDR1 is LNHDA and CDR2 is SQIVND (reference sequence). The CDR3 region has the DNA TGTGCCAGTAATAACGTCGGGGTGGAACAGGGCGAAGCTTTCTTT. It specifies CASNNVGVEQGEAFF.

The rearrangement joins TRBV6-5 to TRBJ2-7; D perhaps matches TRBD2 (6 bases). Germline CDR1 reads MNHEY; CDR2 reads SVGAGI. The CDR3 has 14 residues. The germline V and J ends were trimmed by 6 bases and 7 bases, with 19 bases remaining between them. This chain's CDR3 is CASSQEGRSGEQYF. CDR3 DNA: TGTGCCAGCAGCCAGGAGGGGAGATCGGGAGAGCAGTACTTC.

The rearrangement links TRBV7-9 to TRBJ1-6; a weak D match, TRBD1 (5 bases). V was trimmed by 2 bases and J by 11 bases, leaving 13 bases between them. CDR1 SEHNR and CDR2 FQNEAQ come from the germline V gene (reference sequence). This CDR3 is 14 amino acids long. The CDR3 loop is CASSLSTVTAPLHF. CDR3 DNA: TGTGCCAGCAGCTTATCGACTGTGACAGCACCCCTCCACTTT.

The CDR3 sequence is CASSPNRQAMSYNEQFF. The CDR3, as DNA: TGTGCCAGCTCACCTAACCGTCAGGCTATGTCATACAATGAGCAGTTCTTC. The gene calls are TRBV18 and TRBJ2-1; D remains ambiguous. CDR3 length: 17 amino acids. Germline V gene data show CDR1 as KGHSH and CDR2 as LQKENI. The V end lost 3 bases, the J end lost 4 bases, and 19 bases lay between the germline ends.

This clone was observed a single time. This rearrangement joins TRBV5-1 to TRBJ1-6; TRBD1 matches 7 bases. Germline assignment: CDR1 SGHRS and CDR2 YFSETQ. V shed 2 bases and J 7 bases; nucleotides not matched to a gene: 3. The CDR3 has 14 amino acids. The CDR3 DNA reads TGCGCCAGCAGCTTTGGGACAGAAAATTCACCCCTCCACTTT. Residues: CASSFGTENSPLHF.

The J gene is TRBJ2-5, the V gene TRBV5-6, with 7 bases matching TRBD1. The V and J ends lost 2 bases and 2 bases, in that order; junction bases with no gene match: 3. CDR1 is SGHDT and CDR2 is YYEEEE in the germline V gene. The CDR3 contains 14 residues. In DNA form, the CDR3 reads TGTGCCAGCAGCTTCCGGGACAGACAAGAGACCCAGTACTTC. This sequence encodes CASSFRDRQETQYF.

The CDR3 sequence: CASSVVGGGGAANTGELFF. CDR3 coding DNA: TGTGCCAGCAGCGTAGTTGGGGGCGGGGGGGCTGCGAACACCGGGGAGCTGTTTTTT. V gene TRBV9 combines with J gene TRBJ2-2; TRBD2 aligns across 9 bases. V was pared by 0 bases and J by 0 bases, with 9 bases of the junction left unmatched. This CDR3 has 19 residues. The V gene's germline CDR1 is SGDLS and CDR2 YYNGEE.

The chain couples TRBV15 to TRBJ2-2, with TRBD2 matching 7 bases. Germline V gene sequence: CDR1 LNHNV, CDR2 YYDKDF (reference sequence). V was clipped by 1 base and J by 7 bases; unmatched bases: 9. The length of the CDR3 is 16 residues. CDR3 sequence reads: CATSRGGAGWGGELFF. The CDR3 region has the DNA TGTGCCACCAGCAGAGGGGGAGCGGGGTGGGGCGGGGAGCTGTTTTTT.

The chain has TRBV7-8 and TRBJ1-4, with a possible D match to TRBD1 (6 bases). The ends were cut back, 0 bases at V and 7 bases at J, with 15 bases in the middle. In germline, CDR1 is SGHVS, CDR2 FQNEAQ. The CDR3 contains 16 residues. CDR3 coding DNA: TGTGCCAGCAGCTTAGCCACACAGGGAACGGGTGAAAAACTGTTTTTT. Protein: CASSLATQGTGEKLFF.

This chain links TRBV5-1 with TRBJ2-1; D may be TRBD2 (6 bases). With 4 bases removed from V and 7 bases from J, the gap between germline ends came to 12 bases. This CDR3 is built from 13 residues. Germline V gene sequence: CDR1 SGHRS, CDR2 YFSETQ. The CDR3: CASSPDAGNEQFF. The DNA for the CDR3 is TGCGCCAGCAGCCCGGACGCGGGGAATGAGCAGTTCTTC.

The chain has TRBV10-3 and TRBJ1-2; tentative D call: TRBD1 (6 bases). The germline CDR1 and CDR2 sequences are ENHRY and SYGVKD. CDR3 length: 14 residues. Between the trimmed V and J ends, which lost 3 bases and 7 bases, there was a span of 15 bases. DNA of the CDR3: TGTGCCATCAGTGAATTAACAGGGTATAGTGGCTACACCTTC. Its translation: CAISELTGYSGYTF.

DNA of the CDR3: TGTGCCAGCAGGCGGATAGCGGGGGGTAATGAGCAGTTCTTC. The encoded protein is CASRRIAGGNEQFF. The rearrangement joins TRBV6-4 to TRBJ2-1, with 10 bases that match TRBD2. Germline V lookup: CDR1 MRHNA, CDR2 SNTAGT. CDR3 length equals 14 residues. The J segment lost 7 bases and the V segment lost 6 bases, leaving 6 bases of the junction unmatched.

This chain joins TRBV5-1 and TRBJ1-1; D is perhaps TRBD1 (5 bases). CDR1 and CDR2 from the germline V gene are SGHRS and YFSETQ. The CDR3 consists of 13 residues. Trimming took off 4 bases at V and 10 bases at J, with 17 bases between the two ends. The CDR3 DNA reads as TGCGCCAGCAGCCCGACCGGAGGGGAGGCAGCTTTCTTT. This gives the protein CASSPTGGEAAFF.

The chain links TRBV14 to TRBJ2-3; TRBD1 matches 8 bases. This CDR3 region has 14 residues. J lost 2 bases, V lost 4 bases, and 2 bases had no gene match. Germline assignment: CDR1 SGHDN and CDR2 FVKESK. CDR3 loop: CASSRTGITDTQYF. The CDR3 DNA follows: TGTGCCAGCAGCCGGACAGGGATCACAGATACGCAGTATTTT.

The rearrangement uses TRBV6-5 and TRBJ2-7; D not certain. Per the germline V gene, CDR1 is MNHEY and CDR2 is SVGAGI. Trimming shortened V by 7 bases and J by 2 bases, and 15 bases separated the two germline ends. The CDR3 runs 14 residues. The CDR3 region has the DNA TGTGCCAGCATCCCGGCGGCCGGAGCCTACGAGCAGTACTTC. The encoded protein is CASIPAAGAYEQYF.